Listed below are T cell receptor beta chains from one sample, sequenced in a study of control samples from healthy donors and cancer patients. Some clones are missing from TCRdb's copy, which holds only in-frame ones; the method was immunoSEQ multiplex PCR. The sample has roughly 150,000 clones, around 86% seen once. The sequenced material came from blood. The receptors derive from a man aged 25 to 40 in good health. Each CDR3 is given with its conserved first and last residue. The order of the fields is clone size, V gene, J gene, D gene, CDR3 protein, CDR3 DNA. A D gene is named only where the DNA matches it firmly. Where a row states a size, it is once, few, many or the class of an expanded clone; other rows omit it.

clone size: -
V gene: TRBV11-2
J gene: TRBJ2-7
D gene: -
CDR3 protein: CASSPIRDAAYEQYF
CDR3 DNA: TGTGCCAGCAGTCCAATCCGGGACGCCGCCTACGAGCAGTACTTC

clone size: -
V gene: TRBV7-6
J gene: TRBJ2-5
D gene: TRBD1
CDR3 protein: CASSLGDREQETQYF
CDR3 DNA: TGTGCCAGCAGCTTAGGGGACAGGGAACAAGAGACCCAGTACTTC

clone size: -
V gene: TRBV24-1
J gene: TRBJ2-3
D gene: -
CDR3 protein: CATKRGGQGGDTQYF
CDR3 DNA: TGTGCCACCAAAAGGGGGGGTCAGGGAGGAGATACGCAGTATTTT

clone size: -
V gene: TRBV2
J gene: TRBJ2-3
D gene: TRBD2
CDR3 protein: CASKPTSGSSTDTQYF
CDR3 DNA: TGTGCCAGCAAACCGACTAGCGGGAGTTCTACAGATACGCAGTATTTT

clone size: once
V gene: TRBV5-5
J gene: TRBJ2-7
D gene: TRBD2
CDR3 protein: CASSLGGEYEQYF
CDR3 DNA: TGTGCCAGCAGCCTCGGGGGGGAATACGAGCAGTACTTC

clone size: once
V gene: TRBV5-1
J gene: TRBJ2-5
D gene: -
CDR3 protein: CASSLGAGKETQYF
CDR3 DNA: TGCGCCAGCAGCTTGGGGGCAGGTAAAGAGACCCAGTACTTC

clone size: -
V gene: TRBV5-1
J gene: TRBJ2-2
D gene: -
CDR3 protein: CASSPPVGGAGELFF
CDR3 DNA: TGCGCCAGCAGTCCTCCCGTAGGGGGGGCCGGGGAGCTGTTTTTT

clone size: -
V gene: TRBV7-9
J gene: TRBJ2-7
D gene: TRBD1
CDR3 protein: CASSPEGGRPAYEQYF
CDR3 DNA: TGTGCCAGCAGCCCCGAAGGGGGCAGGCCAGCCTACGAGCAGTACTTC

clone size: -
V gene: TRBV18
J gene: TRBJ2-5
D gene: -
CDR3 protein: CASSRSGIQETQYF
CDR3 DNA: TGTGCCAGCTCACGTTCGGGGATTCAAGAGACCCAGTACTTC

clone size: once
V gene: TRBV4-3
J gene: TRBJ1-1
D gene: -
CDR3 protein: CASSQLSAGAYTEAFF
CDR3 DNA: TGCGCCAGCAGCCAGCTATCCGCAGGGGCCTACACTGAAGCTTTCTTT

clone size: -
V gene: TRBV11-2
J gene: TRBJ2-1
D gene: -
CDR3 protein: CASSLEVGLYNEQFF
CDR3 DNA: TGTGCCAGCAGCTTAGAGGTCGGGCTTTACAATGAGCAGTTCTTC

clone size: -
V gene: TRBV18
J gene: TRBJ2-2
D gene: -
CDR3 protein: CASSPSTNTGELFF
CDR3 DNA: TGTGCCAGCTCACCATCCACGAACACCGGGGAGCTGTTTTTT

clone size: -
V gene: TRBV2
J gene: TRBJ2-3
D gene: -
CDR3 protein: CASRREKTSTDTQYF
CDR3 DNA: TGTGCCAGCAGACGAGAAAAGACTAGCACAGATACGCAGTATTTT

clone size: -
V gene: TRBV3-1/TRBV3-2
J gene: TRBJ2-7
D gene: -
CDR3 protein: CASSQGGLGGYEQYF
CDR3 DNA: TGTGCCAGCAGCCAAGGTGGCTTGGGCGGCTACGAGCAGTACTTC

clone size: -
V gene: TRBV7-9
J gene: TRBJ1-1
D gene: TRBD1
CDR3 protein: CASSAGQGPEAFF
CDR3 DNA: TGTGCCAGCAGCGCGGGACAGGGCCCTGAAGCTTTCTTT

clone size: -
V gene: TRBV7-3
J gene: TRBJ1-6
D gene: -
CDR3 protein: CASSRTSSYNSPLHF
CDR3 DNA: TGTGCCAGCAGCCGAACAAGCTCCTATAATTCACCCCTCCACTTT

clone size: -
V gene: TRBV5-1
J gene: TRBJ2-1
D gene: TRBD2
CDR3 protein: CASSTKPTSGVYNEQFF
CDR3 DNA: TGCGCCAGCAGCACAAAACCGACTAGCGGAGTCTACAATGAGCAGTTCTTC